This T cell receptor beta chain appears in the sequencing data of a study of a mutant IDH1 vaccine in newly diagnosed glioma. This clone was recorded once. Antigen unknown. The CDR3 covers 13 residues. The germline V gene has CDR1 SEHNR and CDR2 FQNEAQ (reference sequence). Losses at the gene ends were 5 bases for V and 5 bases for J; bases not matched to a gene: 5. Time point defined: week 47, end of study. All doses held 300 ug of mutant IDH1 20-mer peptide, with topical imiquimod. Some clones are missing from TCRdb's copy, which holds only in-frame ones; the method was immunoSEQ multiplex PCR. The table shows some 13,000 clones, with roughly four fifths occurring only once.

This sample comprised PBMCs, obtained from a glioma patient whose treatment included an IDH1 peptide vaccine. The sequence was collected from a woman aged 40 to 55 with glioma. V gene TRBV7-9 combines with J gene TRBJ2-5, with 7 bases aligning to TRBD1. The CDR3 spells CASSEGGKETQYF. CDR3 nucleotides: TGTGCCAGCAGCGAAGGGGGCAAGGAGACCCAGTACTTC.